This T cell receptor (beta chain) was obtained from a study of regulatory T cells in long-lasting Graves disease. Trimming cost V 3 bases and J 6 bases; bases outside gene matches: 6. The CDR3 has 16 residues. The germline CDR1 and CDR2 sequences are KGHDR and SFDVKD. Investigators prepared the TCR beta libraries by applying iRepertoire HTBI primers and Arm-PCR of CDR3 regions. TCRdb used MiXCR to reprocess the multiplex PCR reads, holding one entry per CDR3 protein. The table shows 500,000 to 700,000 distinct CDR3 sequences, with under 20% occurring only once. The time point denotes: newly diagnosed GD, antithyroid drugs for less than 3 months. PBMC RNA served as the TCR library source. The sample also formed part of further work on T cells in Graves' hyperthyroidism and ophthalmopathy.

The chain employs TRBV24-1 and TRBJ2-1; 11 bases agree with TRBD1. The source was peripheral blood mononuclear cells (PBMCs), collected at new diagnosis, from a patient treated with antithyroid drugs. This TCR derives from a woman aged 25 to 39 with Graves disease. The CDR3 nucleotides read TGTGCCACCAGTGATCAAGGGACAGGGGGTCGCAATGAGCAGTTCTTC. It encodes CATSDQGTGGRNEQFF.